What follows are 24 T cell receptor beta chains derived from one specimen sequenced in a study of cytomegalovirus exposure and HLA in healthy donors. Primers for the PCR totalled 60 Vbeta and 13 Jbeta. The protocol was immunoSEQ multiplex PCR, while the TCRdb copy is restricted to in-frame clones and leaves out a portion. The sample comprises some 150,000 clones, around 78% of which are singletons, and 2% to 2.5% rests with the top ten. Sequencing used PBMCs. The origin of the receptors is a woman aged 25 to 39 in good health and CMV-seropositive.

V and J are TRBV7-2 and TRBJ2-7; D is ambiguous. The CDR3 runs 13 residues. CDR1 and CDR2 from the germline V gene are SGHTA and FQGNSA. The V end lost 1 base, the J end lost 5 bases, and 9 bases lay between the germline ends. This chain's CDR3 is CASSLVRLHEQYF. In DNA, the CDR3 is TGTGCCAGCAGCTTAGTCAGGCTCCACGAGCAGTACTTC.

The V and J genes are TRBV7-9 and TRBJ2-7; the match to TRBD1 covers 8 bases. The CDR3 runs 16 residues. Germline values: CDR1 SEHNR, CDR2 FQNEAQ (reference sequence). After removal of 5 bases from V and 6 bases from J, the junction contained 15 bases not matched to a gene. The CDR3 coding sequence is TGTGCCAGCAGCAAAGAATCGACAGGGGAGCCCATCGAGCAGTACTTC. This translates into CASSKESTGEPIEQYF.

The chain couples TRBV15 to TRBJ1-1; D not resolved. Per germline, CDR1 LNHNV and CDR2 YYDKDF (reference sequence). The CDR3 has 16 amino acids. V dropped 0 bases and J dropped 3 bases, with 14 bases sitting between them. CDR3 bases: TGTGCCACCAGCAGAGATCTCGTCAGGTTGGACACTGAAGCTTTCTTT. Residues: CATSRDLVRLDTEAFF. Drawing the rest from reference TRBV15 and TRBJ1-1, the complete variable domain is DAMVIQNPRYQVTQFGKPVTLSCSQTLNHNVMYWYQQKSSQAPKLLFHYYDKDFNNEADTPDNFQSRRPNTSFCFLDIRSPGLGDTAMYLCATSRDLVRLDTEAFFGQGTRLTVV.

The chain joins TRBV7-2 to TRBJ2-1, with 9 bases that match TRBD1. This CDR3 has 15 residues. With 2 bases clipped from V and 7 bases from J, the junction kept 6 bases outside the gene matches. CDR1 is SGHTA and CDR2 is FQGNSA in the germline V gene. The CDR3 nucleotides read TGTGCCAGCAGCTTAATACAGGGGGCTGGGAATGAGCAGTTCTTC. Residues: CASSLIQGAGNEQFF.

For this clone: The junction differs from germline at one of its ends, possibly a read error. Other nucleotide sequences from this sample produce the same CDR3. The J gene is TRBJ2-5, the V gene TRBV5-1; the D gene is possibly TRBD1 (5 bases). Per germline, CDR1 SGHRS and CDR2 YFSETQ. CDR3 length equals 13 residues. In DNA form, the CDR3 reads TGTGCCAGCTTTAGGGGTCACGGAGAGACCCAGTACTTC. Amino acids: CASFRGHGETQYF.

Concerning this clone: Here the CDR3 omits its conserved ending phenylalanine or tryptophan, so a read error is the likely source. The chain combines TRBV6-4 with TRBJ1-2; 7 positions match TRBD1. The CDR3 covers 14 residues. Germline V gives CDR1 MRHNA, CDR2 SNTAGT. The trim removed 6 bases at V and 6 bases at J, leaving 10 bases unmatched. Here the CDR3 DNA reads TGTGCCAGCAGAGCCGGGACAGACTCTAATGGCTACACCCTC. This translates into CASRAGTDSNGYTL.

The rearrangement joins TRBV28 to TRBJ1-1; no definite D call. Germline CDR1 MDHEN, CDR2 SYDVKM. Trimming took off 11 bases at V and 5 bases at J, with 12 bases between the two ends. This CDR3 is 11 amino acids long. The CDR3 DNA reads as TGTGCCGTCCCTGCGGGGACTGAAGCTTTCTTT. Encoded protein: CAVPAGTEAFF.

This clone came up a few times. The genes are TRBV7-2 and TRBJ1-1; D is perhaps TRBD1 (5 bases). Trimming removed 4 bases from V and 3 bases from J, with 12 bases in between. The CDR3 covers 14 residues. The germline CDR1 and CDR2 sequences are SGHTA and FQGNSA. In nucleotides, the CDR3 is TGTGCCAGCAGCTCCGGGGGACTTCACACTGAAGCTTTCTTT. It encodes CASSSGGLHTEAFF.

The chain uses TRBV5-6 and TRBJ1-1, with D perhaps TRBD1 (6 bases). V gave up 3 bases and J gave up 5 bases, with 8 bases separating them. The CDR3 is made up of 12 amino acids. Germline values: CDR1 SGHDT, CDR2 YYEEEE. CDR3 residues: CASSSGQTEAFF. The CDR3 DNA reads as TGTGCCAGCAGCTCCGGACAGACTGAAGCTTTCTTT.

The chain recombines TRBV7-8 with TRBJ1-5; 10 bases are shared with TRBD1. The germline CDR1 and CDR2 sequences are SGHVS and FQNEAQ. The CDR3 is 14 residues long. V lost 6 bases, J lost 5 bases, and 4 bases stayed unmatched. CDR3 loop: CASSPGTGDQPQHF. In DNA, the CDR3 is TGTGCCAGCAGTCCCGGGACAGGGGATCAGCCCCAGCATTTT.

CDR3 nucleotide sequence: TGTGCCAGCAGGCCTTGGACAGGGGAGGGCTACACCTTC. It specifies CASRPWTGEGYTF. This sequence joins TRBV6-5 and TRBJ1-2, with 9 bases that match TRBD1. Germline CDR1 MNHEY, CDR2 SVGAGI. The CDR3 length is 13 residues. The junction had 7 bases not matched to a gene; V was cut back by 6 bases and J by 8 bases.

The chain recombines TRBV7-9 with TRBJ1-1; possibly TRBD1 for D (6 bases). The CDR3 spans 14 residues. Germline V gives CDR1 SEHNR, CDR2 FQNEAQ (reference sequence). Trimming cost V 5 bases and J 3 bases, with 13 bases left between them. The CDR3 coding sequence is TGTGCCAGCAGCCCAGGGGCTGGGGACACTGAAGCTTTCTTT. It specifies CASSPGAGDTEAFF. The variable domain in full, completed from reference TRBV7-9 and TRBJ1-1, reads DTGVSQNPRHKITKRGQNVTFRCDPISEHNRLYWYRQTLGQGPEFLTYFQNEAQLEKSRLLSDRFSAERPKGSFSTLEIQRTEQGDSAMYLCASSPGAGDTEAFFGQGTRLTVV.

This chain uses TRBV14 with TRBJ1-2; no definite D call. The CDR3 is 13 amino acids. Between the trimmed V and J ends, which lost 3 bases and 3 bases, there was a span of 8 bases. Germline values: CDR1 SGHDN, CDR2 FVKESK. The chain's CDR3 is CASSQNGDYGYTF. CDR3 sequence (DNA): TGTGCCAGCAGCCAGAACGGGGACTATGGCTACACCTTC.

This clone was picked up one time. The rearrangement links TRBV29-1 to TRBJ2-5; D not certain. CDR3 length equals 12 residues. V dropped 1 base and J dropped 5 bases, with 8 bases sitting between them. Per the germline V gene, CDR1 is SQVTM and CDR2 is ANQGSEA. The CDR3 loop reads CSVEVILETQYF. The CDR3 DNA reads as TGCAGCGTTGAAGTTATCCTCGAGACCCAGTACTTC. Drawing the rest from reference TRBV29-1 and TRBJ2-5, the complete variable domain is SAVISQKPSRDICQRGTSLTIQCQVDSQVTMMFWYRQQPGQSLTLIATANQGSEATYESGFVIDKFPISRPNLTFSTLTVSNMSPEDSSIYLCSVEVILETQYFGPGTRLLVL.

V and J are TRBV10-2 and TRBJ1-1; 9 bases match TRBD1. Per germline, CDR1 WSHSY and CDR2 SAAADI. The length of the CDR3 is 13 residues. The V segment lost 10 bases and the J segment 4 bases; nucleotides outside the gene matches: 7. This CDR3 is CATGQGMSTEAFF. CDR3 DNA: TGCGCCACCGGACAGGGGATGAGCACTGAAGCTTTCTTT.

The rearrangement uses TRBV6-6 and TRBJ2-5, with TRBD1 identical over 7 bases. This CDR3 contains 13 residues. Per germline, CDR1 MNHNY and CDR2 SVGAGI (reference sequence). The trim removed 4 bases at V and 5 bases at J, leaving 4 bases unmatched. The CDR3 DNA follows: TGTGCCAGCAGTTCAAAACAGGGGGAGACCCAGTACTTC. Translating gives CASSSKQGETQYF.

CDR3 sequence (DNA): TGCGCCAGCAGCTTGGTGGGCAAGACAGCCGATGGCTACACCTTC. Its translation: CASSLVGKTADGYTF. The V call is TRBV5-1, the J call TRBJ1-2, with D perhaps matching TRBD1 (5 bases). The V gene's germline CDR1 is SGHRS and CDR2 YFSETQ. The CDR3 consists of 15 residues. Trimming pared 0 bases from V and 6 bases from J, leaving 15 bases between.

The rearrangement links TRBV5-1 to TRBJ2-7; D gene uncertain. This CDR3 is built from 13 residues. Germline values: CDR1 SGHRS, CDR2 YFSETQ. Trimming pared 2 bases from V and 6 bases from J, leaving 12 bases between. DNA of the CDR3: TGCGCCAGCAGCTTTAACAGCAACGGCGAGCAGTACTTC. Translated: CASSFNSNGEQYF.

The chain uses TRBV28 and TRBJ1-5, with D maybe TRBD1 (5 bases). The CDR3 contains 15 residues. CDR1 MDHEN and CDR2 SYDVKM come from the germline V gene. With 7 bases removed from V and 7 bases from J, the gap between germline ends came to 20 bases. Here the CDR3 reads CASKNRQTLRQPQHF. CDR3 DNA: TGTGCCAGCAAAAATCGACAGACACTGAGGCAGCCCCAGCATTTT. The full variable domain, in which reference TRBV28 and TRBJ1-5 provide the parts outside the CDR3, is DVKVTQSSRYLVKRTGEKVFLECVQDMDHENMFWYRQDPGLGLRLIYFSYDVKMKEKGDIPEGYSVSREKKERFSLILESASTNQTSMYLCASKNRQTLRQPQHFGDGTRLSIL.

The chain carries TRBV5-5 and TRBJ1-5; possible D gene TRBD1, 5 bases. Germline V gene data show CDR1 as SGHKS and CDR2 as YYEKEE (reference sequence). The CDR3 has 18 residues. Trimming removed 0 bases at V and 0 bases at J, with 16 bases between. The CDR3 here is CASSLALGSGASNQPQHF. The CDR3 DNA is TGTGCCAGCAGCTTGGCCTTGGGCAGTGGGGCTAGCAATCAGCCCCAGCATTTT.

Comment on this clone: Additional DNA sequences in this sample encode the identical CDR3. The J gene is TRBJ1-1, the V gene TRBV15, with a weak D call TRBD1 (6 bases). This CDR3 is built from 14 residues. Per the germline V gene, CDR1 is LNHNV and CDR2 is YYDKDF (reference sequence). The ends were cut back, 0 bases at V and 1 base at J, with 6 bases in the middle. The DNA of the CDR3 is TGTGCCACCAGCAGAGACAGGGGGAACACTGAAGCTTTCTTT. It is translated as CATSRDRGNTEAFF.

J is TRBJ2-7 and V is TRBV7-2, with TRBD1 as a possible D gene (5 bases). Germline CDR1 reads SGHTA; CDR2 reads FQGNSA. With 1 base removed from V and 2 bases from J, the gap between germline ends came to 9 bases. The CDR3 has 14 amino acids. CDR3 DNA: TGTGCCAGCAGCTTAGGGACACCTGCCTACGAGCAGTACTTC. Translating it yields CASSLGTPAYEQYF.

CDR3 in amino acids: CASSADEGQLSYEQYF. The CDR3 nucleotides read TGTGCCAGCAGCGCAGATGAGGGACAGCTCTCCTACGAGCAGTACTTC. V and J are TRBV5-5 and TRBJ2-7; 7 bases are a match to TRBD1. The CDR3 runs 16 residues. Germline values: CDR1 SGHKS, CDR2 YYEKEE (reference sequence). V dropped 4 bases and J dropped 0; count of bases not matched to a gene: 10.

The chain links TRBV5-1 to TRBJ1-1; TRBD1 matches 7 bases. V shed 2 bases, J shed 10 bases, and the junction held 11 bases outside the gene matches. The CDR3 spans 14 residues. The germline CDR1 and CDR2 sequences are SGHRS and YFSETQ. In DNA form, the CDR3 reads TGCGCCAGCAGCTTCAACGACAGGGCGCGGGGAGCTTTCTTT. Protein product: CASSFNDRARGAFF.